A selection of T cell receptor beta chains follows, all from one sample in a study of blood T cell repertoires in COVID-19. TCRdb's table, derived via immunoSEQ multiplex PCR, lists solely in-frame clones and lacks some. The sample contains about 180,000 clones, roughly nine tenths of which appear only once. The specimen was peripheral blood. Receptors originate from a man in his late teens or twenties who had recovered from COVID-19. CDR3s include the opening cysteine and the closing phenylalanine or tryptophan. D genes are given only for firm matches. Clone size is shown for a subset of rows, as once, few, many or a class of expanded clone.

CASSLHGRTEAFF TGTGCCAGCAGTCTCCATGGGAGGACTGAAGCTTTCTTT NA TRBJ1-1 NA TRBV6-2/TRBV6-3
CASRGAGGAGELFF TGTGCCAGCAGAGGAGCGGGAGGCGCCGGGGAGCTGTTTTTT TRBD2 TRBJ2-2 once TRBV28
CASSILLAGHYEQYF TGTGCCAGTAGTATACTTCTAGCGGGGCACTACGAGCAGTACTTC TRBD2 TRBJ2-7 NA TRBV19
CASTLGTALGDTQYF TGTGCCAGCACCCTCGGGACAGCTTTGGGAGATACGCAGTATTTT TRBD1 TRBJ2-3 NA TRBV5-4
CAWTAQDTGELFF TGTGCCTGGACAGCCCAGGACACCGGGGAGCTGTTTTTT NA TRBJ2-2 NA TRBV30
CASSVLAGWEDTQYF TGTGCCAGCAGCGTACTAGCGGGCTGGGAAGATACGCAGTATTTT TRBD2 TRBJ2-3 NA TRBV9
CAWSALDRGEGYTF TGTGCCTGGAGTGCCCTCGACAGGGGCGAAGGCTACACCTTC TRBD1 TRBJ1-2 NA TRBV30
CASSDLTGSEYF TGTGCCAGCAGCGACTTGACAGGGTCGGAGTACTTC TRBD1 TRBJ2-7 NA TRBV7-9
CASRGTSDRDEQFF TGTGCCAGCAGAGGGACTAGCGATCGCGATGAGCAGTTCTTC TRBD2 TRBJ2-1 NA TRBV7-2
CASSQDLVLAAGELFF TGCGCCAGCAGCCAAGATCTAGTACTAGCGGCCGGGGAGCTGTTTTTT TRBD2 TRBJ2-2 few TRBV4-3
CASSQVASGRRNEQFF TGCGCCAGCAGCCAAGTCGCTAGCGGGAGACGCAATGAGCAGTTCTTC TRBD2 TRBJ2-1 NA TRBV4-3
CASSFGGQEVFYGYTF TGTGCCAGCAGCTTCGGGGGACAGGAGGTTTTCTATGGCTACACCTTC TRBD1 TRBJ1-2 NA TRBV5-6
CASSLERLAGGSDTQYF TGTGCCAGCAGTCTAGAGAGACTAGCGGGAGGGTCAGATACGCAGTATTTT TRBD2 TRBJ2-3 NA TRBV28
CASSLVQGINEKLFF TGTGCCAGCAGCTTAGTTCAGGGGATTAATGAAAAACTGTTTTTT NA TRBJ1-4 NA TRBV7-2
CASSIDRGQGARQPQHF TGTGCCAGTAGTATAGATCGGGGACAGGGTGCGCGTCAGCCCCAGCATTTT TRBD1 TRBJ1-5 NA TRBV19
CAIRGDTPITEAFF TGTGCCATCAGGGGGGACACCCCTATCACTGAAGCTTTCTTT NA TRBJ1-1 NA TRBV10-3
CASSQEETVPEELFF TGCGCCAGCAGCCAAGAGGAAACCGTGCCCGAGGAACTGTTTTTT NA TRBJ1-4 once TRBV4-3
CASSFSDREPYEQYF TGTGCCAGCAGCTTCTCGGACAGGGAACCCTACGAGCAGTACTTC TRBD1 TRBJ2-7 NA TRBV9
CASSGRSRGAPQHF TGCGCCAGCAGTGGCCGGAGCCGGGGAGCGCCCCAGCATTTT NA TRBJ1-5 NA TRBV23-1
CASSLGPGGTGELFF TGTGCCAGCAGCTTGGGCCCAGGGGGCACCGGGGAGCTGTTTTTT TRBD1 TRBJ2-2 NA TRBV5-6
CASRDSNSPLHF TGTGCCAGCCGGGACAGCAATTCACCCCTCCACTTT TRBD1 TRBJ1-6 few TRBV2
CASSLGRGTGELFF TGTGCCAGCAGCCTTGGGAGGGGCACCGGGGAGCTGTTTTTT TRBD2 TRBJ2-2 NA TRBV3-1/TRBV3-2
CASRDYSSYNSPLHF TGTGCCAGCAGAGACTACAGCTCCTATAATTCACCCCTCCACTTT NA TRBJ1-6 NA TRBV6-5
CASSSGQGRHGYTF TGTGCCAGCAGCTCTGGACAGGGAAGGCATGGCTACACCTTC TRBD1 TRBJ1-2 NA TRBV7-8
CASSTGTGNEKLFF TGTGCCAGCAGCACCGGGACAGGGAATGAAAAACTGTTTTTT TRBD1 TRBJ1-4 NA TRBV5-4
CSVDLFGGGGSNEQYF TGCAGCGTCGATCTGTTTGGGGGGGGCGGGAGCAACGAGCAGTACTTC NA TRBJ2-7 NA TRBV29-1
CASSPPSGAYEQYF TGTGCCAGCTCACCACCGAGCGGAGCATACGAGCAGTACTTC NA TRBJ2-7 NA TRBV18
CASSLGNSRQETQYF TGTGCCAGCAGCTTAGGGAACAGCCGTCAAGAGACCCAGTACTTC NA TRBJ2-5 NA TRBV7-9
CASRSGTPRSYNSPLHF TGTGCCAGCAGGAGCGGGACTCCGCGCTCCTATAATTCACCCCTCCACTTT NA TRBJ1-6 NA TRBV27